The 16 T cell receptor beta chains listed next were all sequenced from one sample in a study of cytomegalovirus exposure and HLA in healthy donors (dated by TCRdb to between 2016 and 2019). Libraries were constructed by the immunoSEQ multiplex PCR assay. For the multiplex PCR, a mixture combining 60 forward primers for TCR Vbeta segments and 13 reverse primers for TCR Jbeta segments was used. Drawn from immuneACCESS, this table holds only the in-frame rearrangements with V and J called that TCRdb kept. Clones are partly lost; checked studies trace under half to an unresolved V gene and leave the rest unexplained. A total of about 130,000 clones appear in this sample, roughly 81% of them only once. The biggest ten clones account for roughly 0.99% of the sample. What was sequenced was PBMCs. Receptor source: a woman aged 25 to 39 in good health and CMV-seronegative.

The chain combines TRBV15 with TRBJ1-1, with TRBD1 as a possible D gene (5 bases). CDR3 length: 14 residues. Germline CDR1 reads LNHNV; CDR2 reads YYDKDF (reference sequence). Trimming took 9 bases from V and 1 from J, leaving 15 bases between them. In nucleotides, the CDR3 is TGTGCCACTCAAAGGCCTACAGGGAACACTGAAGCTTTCTTT. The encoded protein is CATQRPTGNTEAFF. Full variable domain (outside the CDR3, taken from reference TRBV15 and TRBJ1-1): DAMVIQNPRYQVTQFGKPVTLSCSQTLNHNVMYWYQQKSSQAPKLLFHYYDKDFNNEADTPDNFQSRRPNTSFCFLDIRSPGLGDTAMYLCATQRPTGNTEAFFGQGTRLTVV.

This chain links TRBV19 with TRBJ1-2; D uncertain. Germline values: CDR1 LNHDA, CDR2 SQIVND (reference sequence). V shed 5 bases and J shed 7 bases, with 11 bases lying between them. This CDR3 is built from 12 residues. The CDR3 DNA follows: TGTGCCAGTAGTCCCGCCTCTAGTGGCTACACCTTC. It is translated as CASSPASSGYTF.

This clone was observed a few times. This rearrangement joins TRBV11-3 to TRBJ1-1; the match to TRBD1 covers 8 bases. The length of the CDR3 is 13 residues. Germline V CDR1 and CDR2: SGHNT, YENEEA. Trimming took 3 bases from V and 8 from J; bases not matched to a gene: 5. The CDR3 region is CASSLTGDHEAFF. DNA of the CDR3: TGTGCCAGCAGCTTGACAGGGGACCACGAAGCTTTCTTT.

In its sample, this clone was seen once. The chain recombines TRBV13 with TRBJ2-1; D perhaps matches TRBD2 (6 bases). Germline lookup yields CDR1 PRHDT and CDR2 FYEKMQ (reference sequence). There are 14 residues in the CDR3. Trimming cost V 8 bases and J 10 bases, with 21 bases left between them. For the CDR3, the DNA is TGTGCCAGCTCTACTGGGGGGATGGTAAGGGAGCAGTTCTTC. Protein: CASSTGGMVREQFF.

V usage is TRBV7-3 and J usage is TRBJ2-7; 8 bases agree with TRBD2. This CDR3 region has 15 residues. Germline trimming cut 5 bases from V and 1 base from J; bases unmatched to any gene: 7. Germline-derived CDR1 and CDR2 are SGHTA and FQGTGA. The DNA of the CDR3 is TGTGCCAGCAGCCGGGAGGGGGGAAGGTCCTACGAGCAGTACTTC. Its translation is CASSREGGRSYEQYF.

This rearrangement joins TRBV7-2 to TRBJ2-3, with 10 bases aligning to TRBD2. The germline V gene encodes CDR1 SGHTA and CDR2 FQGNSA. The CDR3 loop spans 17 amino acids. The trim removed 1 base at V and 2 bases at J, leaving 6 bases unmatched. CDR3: CASSLGPTSGNTDTQYF. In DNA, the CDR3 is TGTGCCAGCAGCTTAGGACCTACTAGCGGGAACACAGATACGCAGTATTTT.

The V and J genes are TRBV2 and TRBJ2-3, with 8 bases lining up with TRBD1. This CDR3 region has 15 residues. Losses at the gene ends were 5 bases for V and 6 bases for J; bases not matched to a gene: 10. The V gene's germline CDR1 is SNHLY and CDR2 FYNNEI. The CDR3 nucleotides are TGTGCCAGCAGTCTGATAAACCGGGACAGGGATACGCAGTATTTT. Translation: CASSLINRDRDTQYF.

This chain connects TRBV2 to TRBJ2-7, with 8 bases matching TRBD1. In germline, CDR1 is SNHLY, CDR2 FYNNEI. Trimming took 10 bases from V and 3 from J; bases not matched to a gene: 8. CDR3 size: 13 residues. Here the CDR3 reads CAILTGAHYEQYF. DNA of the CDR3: TGTGCCATATTGACAGGGGCCCACTACGAGCAGTACTTC.

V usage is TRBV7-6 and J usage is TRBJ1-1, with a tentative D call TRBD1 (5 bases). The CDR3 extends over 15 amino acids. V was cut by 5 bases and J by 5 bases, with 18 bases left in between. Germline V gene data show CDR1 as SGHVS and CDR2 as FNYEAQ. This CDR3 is CASSPDKGRRTEAFF. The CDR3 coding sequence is TGTGCCAGCAGCCCGGACAAGGGGAGGAGGACTGAAGCTTTCTTT.

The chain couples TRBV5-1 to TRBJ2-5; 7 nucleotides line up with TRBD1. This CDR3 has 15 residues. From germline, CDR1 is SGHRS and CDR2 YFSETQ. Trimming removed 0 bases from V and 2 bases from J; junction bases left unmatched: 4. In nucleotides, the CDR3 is TGCGCCAGCAGCTTGGATTGGGACAGACAAGAGACCCAGTACTTC. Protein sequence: CASSLDWDRQETQYF.

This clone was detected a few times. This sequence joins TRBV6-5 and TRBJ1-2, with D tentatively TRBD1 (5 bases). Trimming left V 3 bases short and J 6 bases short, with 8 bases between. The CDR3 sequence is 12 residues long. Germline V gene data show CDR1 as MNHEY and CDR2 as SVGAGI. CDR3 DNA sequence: TGTGCCAGCAGTTATGGCAGGGATGGCTACACCTTC. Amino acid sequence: CASSYGRDGYTF.

In DNA, the CDR3 is TGTGCCAGCAGTGAAACAGGGGCCCACTATGGCTACACCTTC. Translating gives CASSETGAHYGYTF. The chain joins TRBV6-1 to TRBJ1-2, with 7 positions matching TRBD1. V lost 2 bases, J lost 3 bases, and 3 bases stayed unmatched. CDR3 size: 14 residues. Germline values: CDR1 MNHNS, CDR2 SASEGT.

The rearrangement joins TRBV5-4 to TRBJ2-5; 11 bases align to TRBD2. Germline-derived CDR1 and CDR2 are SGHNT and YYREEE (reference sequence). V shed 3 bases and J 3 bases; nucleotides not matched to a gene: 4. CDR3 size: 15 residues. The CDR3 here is CASSSPLAGEETQYF. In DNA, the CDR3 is TGTGCCAGCAGCTCCCCACTAGCGGGAGAAGAGACCCAGTACTTC.

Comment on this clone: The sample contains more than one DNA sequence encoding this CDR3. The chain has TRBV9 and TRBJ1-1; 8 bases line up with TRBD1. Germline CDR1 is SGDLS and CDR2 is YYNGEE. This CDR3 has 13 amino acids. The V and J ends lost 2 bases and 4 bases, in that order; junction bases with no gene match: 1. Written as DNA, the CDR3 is TGTGCCAGCAGCGTCACAGGGGGCACTGAAGCTTTCTTT. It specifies CASSVTGGTEAFF.

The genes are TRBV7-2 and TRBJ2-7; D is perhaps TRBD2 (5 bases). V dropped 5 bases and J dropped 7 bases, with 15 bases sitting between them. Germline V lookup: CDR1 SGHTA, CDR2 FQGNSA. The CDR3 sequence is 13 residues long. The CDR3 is CASSAMRAWEQYF. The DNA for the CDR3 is TGTGCCAGCAGCGCCATGCGGGCATGGGAGCAGTACTTC.

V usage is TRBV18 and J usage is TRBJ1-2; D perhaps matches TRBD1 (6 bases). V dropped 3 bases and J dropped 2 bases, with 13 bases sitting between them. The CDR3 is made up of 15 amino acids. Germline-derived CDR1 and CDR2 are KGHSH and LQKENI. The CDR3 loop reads CASSPDSVSNYGYTF. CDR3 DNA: TGTGCCAGCTCACCGGACAGTGTTTCAAACTATGGCTACACCTTC.